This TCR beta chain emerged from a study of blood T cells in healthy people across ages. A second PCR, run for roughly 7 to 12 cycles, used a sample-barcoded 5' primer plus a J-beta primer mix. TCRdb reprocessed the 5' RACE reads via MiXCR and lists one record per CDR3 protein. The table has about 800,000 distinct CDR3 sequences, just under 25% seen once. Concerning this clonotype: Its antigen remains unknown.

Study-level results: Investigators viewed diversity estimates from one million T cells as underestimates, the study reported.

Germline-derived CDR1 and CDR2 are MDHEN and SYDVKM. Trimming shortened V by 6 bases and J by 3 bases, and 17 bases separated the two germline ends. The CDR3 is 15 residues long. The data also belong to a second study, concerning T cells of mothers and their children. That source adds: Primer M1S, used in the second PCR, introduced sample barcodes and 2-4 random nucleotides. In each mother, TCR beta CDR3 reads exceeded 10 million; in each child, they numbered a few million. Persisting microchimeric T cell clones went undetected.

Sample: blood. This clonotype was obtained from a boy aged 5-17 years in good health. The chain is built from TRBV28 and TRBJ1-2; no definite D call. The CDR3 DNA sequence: TGTGCCAGCAGCCCTATGGGCGGAAAACACTATGGCTACACCTTC. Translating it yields CASSPMGGKHYGYTF.